These 17 T cell receptor beta chains were all obtained from the same sample, sequenced in a study of circulating and synovial CD4+ cells in juvenile arthritis. Generated by immunoSEQ multiplex PCR, the TCRdb table keeps only in-frame clones and is missing some. The profile shows tens of thousands of clones, about 94% of them singletons. Material: CD4+ T cells from blood. The receptors here all came from a human donor with juvenile idiopathic arthritis.

V is TRBV5-1 and J is TRBJ2-5; TRBD1 agrees at 11 bases. Germline V gene sequence: CDR1 SGHRS, CDR2 YFSETQ. The CDR3 sequence is 16 residues long. With 4 bases clipped from V and 4 bases from J, the junction kept 9 bases outside the gene matches. The CDR3 DNA reads TGCGCCAGCAGCCGAGGCGGGACAGGGGGTTCAGAGACCCAGTACTTC. Amino acids: CASSRGGTGGSETQYF.

J is TRBJ2-7 and V is TRBV6-5; D might be TRBD2 (6 bases). CDR3 size: 14 residues. Trimming removed 4 bases at V and 0 bases at J, with 10 bases between. Germline V gene lookup returns CDR1 MNHEY and CDR2 SVGAGI. CDR3 sequence (DNA): TGTGCCAGCAGTTCTCTAGCGTACTCCTACGAGCAGTACTTC. This gives the protein CASSSLAYSYEQYF.

CDR3 residues: CASSRVRFNSYEQYF. As DNA, the CDR3 is TGCGCCAGCAGCCGAGTGCGTTTCAATTCCTACGAGCAGTACTTC. This rearrangement joins TRBV4-1 to TRBJ2-7; D is unresolved. The CDR3 runs 15 residues. Germline lookup yields CDR1 MGHRA and CDR2 YSYEKL. V dropped 4 bases and J dropped 1 base, with 14 bases sitting between them.

This chain links TRBV27 with TRBJ2-5, with 11 bases lining up with TRBD2. Germline assignment: CDR1 MNHEY and CDR2 SMNVEV (reference sequence). The V segment lost 4 bases and the J segment 2 bases; nucleotides outside the gene matches: 3. There are 15 residues in the CDR3. CDR3 in DNA: TGTGCCAGCAGTTCCCGACTAGCGGGACAAGAGACCCAGTACTTC. It translates to CASSSRLAGQETQYF.

This chain joins TRBV5-1 and TRBJ2-3, with TRBD2 identical over 8 bases. Trimming at V came to 6 bases and at J to 5 bases, leaving 8 bases not matched to a gene. CDR1 SGHRS and CDR2 YFSETQ come from the germline V gene. The CDR3 contains 14 residues. The CDR3 DNA reads as TGCGCCAGCAAGGCAGCGGGAGTCAGAGATACGCAGTATTTT. It encodes CASKAAGVRDTQYF.

The CDR3 region is CASSRVGVSNQPQHF. The CDR3 DNA is TGTGCCAGCAGCCGAGTCGGGGTTAGCAATCAGCCCCAGCATTTT. This chain links TRBV7-2 with TRBJ1-5; D is unclear. The germline V gene has CDR1 SGHTA and CDR2 FQGNSA. With 5 bases removed from V and 0 bases from J, the gap between germline ends came to 11 bases. The CDR3 loop spans 15 amino acids.

The chain employs TRBV27 and TRBJ2-7, with no clear D. V lost 3 bases, J lost 3 bases, and 18 bases lay in between. Germline values: CDR1 MNHEY, CDR2 SMNVEV (reference sequence). The CDR3 runs 16 residues. The CDR3 DNA follows: TGTGCCAGCAGTTTTGGAGTAGGAATTGCCGTCTACGAGCAGTACTTC. It translates to CASSFGVGIAVYEQYF.

V gene TRBV19 combines with J gene TRBJ2-7, with 10 positions matching TRBD1. V was clipped by 8 bases and J by 5 bases; unmatched bases: 9. The CDR3 spans 14 residues. The germline V gene has CDR1 LNHDA and CDR2 SQIVND (reference sequence). The CDR3 sequence is CASGGDRGGHEQYF. The CDR3 nucleotides read TGTGCCAGTGGAGGGGACAGGGGAGGACACGAGCAGTACTTC. Looking up the rest from reference TRBV19 and TRBJ2-7 gives the full variable domain: DGGITQSPKYLFRKEGQNVTLSCEQNLNHDAMYWYRQDPGQGLRLIYYSQIVNDFQKGDIAEGYSVSREKKESFPLTVTSAQKNPTAFYLCASGGDRGGHEQYFGPGTRLTVT.

The V call is TRBV30, the J call TRBJ1-3; TRBD1 matches at 7 bases. The CDR3 covers 15 residues. Trimming took 4 bases from V and 8 from J; bases not matched to a gene: 14. CDR1 is GTSNPN and CDR2 is SVGIG in the germline V gene (reference sequence). CDR3: CAWTPPGTVDDTIYF. CDR3 in DNA: TGTGCCTGGACCCCGCCCGGGACAGTGGATGACACCATATATTTT.

The gene calls are TRBV5-1 and TRBJ2-7; TRBD1 agrees at 7 bases. CDR1 and CDR2 from the germline V gene are SGHRS and YFSETQ. J was trimmed by 2 bases and V by 1 base; bases with no gene match: 6. The CDR3 extends over 15 amino acids. The CDR3 reads CASSLFRTGPYEQYF. The CDR3 DNA reads as TGCGCCAGCAGCTTGTTCCGGACAGGACCCTACGAGCAGTACTTC.

The rearrangement links TRBV6-5 to TRBJ2-2; D perhaps matches TRBD1 (5 bases). Germline-derived CDR1 and CDR2 are MNHEY and SVGAGI. The CDR3 runs 15 residues. The V and J ends lost 5 bases and 0 bases respectively, with 10 bases between them. Here the CDR3 reads CASSAPTANTGELFF. In DNA form, the CDR3 reads TGTGCCAGCAGTGCCCCGACAGCGAACACCGGGGAGCTGTTTTTT.

This rearrangement joins TRBV6-6 to TRBJ2-7; 8 bases agree with TRBD2. CDR3 length equals 15 residues. Unmatched junction bases numbered 14, after V lost 6 bases and J lost 7 bases. From germline, CDR1 is MNHNY and CDR2 SVGAGI (reference sequence). The CDR3 loop is CASRPGGPLTGEQYF. The CDR3 DNA is TGTGCCAGCAGGCCGGGAGGGCCTCTAACGGGAGAGCAGTACTTC.

The genes are TRBV9 and TRBJ2-7, with TRBD2 matching 12 bases. The junction had 0 bases not matched to a gene; V was cut back by 0 bases and J by 2 bases. The CDR3 loop spans 15 amino acids. Germline lookup yields CDR1 SGDLS and CDR2 YYNGEE. The CDR3 region is CASSVGTSGAYEQYF. Written as DNA, the CDR3 is TGTGCCAGCAGCGTAGGGACTAGCGGGGCCTACGAGCAGTACTTC.

Notes on this clone: Other DNA sequences of this sample code for an identical CDR3. This chain links TRBV30 with TRBJ1-6; D is unclear. Germline CDR1 reads GTSNPN; CDR2 reads SVGIG (reference sequence). Trimming took off 3 bases at V and 6 bases at J, with 21 bases between the two ends. The CDR3 is 17 residues long. The CDR3: CAWRWITEQIINSPLHF. In DNA form, the CDR3 reads TGTGCCTGGAGGTGGATAACGGAACAGATTATTAATTCACCCCTCCACTTT.

This chain links TRBV6-1 with TRBJ2-7; TRBD1 aligns across 7 bases. This CDR3 is built from 16 residues. V was clipped by 3 bases and J by 0 bases; unmatched bases: 8. Germline V gene sequence: CDR1 MNHNS, CDR2 SASEGT. In DNA form, the CDR3 reads TGTGCCAGCAGTGACCGGGACAGAAAAGCCTCCTACGAGCAGTACTTC. Translated, it gives CASSDRDRKASYEQYF.

This chain connects TRBV7-3 to TRBJ2-1; tentative D call: TRBD2 (7 bases). Trimming removed 1 base from V and 0 bases from J, with 13 bases in between. Germline values: CDR1 SGHTA, CDR2 FQGTGA. The CDR3 contains 17 residues. The CDR3 sequence: CASSLNREGLSYNEQFF. CDR3 in DNA: TGTGCCAGCAGCTTAAACAGGGAGGGCCTCTCCTACAATGAGCAGTTCTTC. Full variable domain (remainder filled in from reference TRBV7-3 and TRBJ2-1): GAGVSQTPSNKVTEKGKYVELRCDPISGHTALYWYRQSLGQGPEFLIYFQGTGAADDSGLPNDRFFAVRPEGSVSTLKIQRTERGDSAVYLCASSLNREGLSYNEQFFGPGTRLTVL.

The chain couples TRBV5-1 to TRBJ2-5; D may be TRBD1 (6 bases). The CDR3 loop spans 15 amino acids. Germline assignment: CDR1 SGHRS and CDR2 YFSETQ. V was shortened by 2 bases and J by 5 bases, with 16 bases between the two germline ends. The CDR3 region is CASSLQGDPRETQYF. For the CDR3, the DNA is TGCGCCAGCAGCTTACAGGGAGACCCTCGGGAGACCCAGTACTTC.